This T cell receptor (beta chain) was documented in a study of CD8 T cells in ankylosing spondylitis (dated by TCRdb to about 2017). About the full investigation: The study profiled T cell receptor beta repertoires in healthy donors and ankylosing spondylitis patients to find disease-linked TCR variants. The full study cohort was made up of 25 ankylosing spondylitis patients and approximately 100 healthy donors. Peripheral blood samples were taken, and synovial fluid was additionally collected from ankylosing spondylitis patients. Paper-wide results and their limitations: In peripheral blood, the disease-linked clones were found at relatively low frequencies and had a CD8+ phenotype. A TCR beta motif made up of several highly homologous amino acid variants appeared to be characteristic of blood from ankylosing spondylitis patients. The disease-linked clones were reported as significantly enriched in matched synovial fluid samples from ankylosing spondylitis patients. Some motif variants had previously been reported in the synovial fluid and blood of reactive arthritis patients, which suggests shared mechanisms of disease initiation.

In the case of this clonotype: Its antigen has not been determined. Nothing much larger sits one base from this clone, and base qualities are not available.

Reads for this sample came from an Illumina HiSeq 2500. TCR beta libraries were prepared by quantitative 5'-RACE with molecular barcodes. The published analysis was carried out like this. To identify disease-linked TCR variants, a new computational method was used, one built on a probabilistic model of VDJ rearrangement. The public sequencing data were trimmed at Q25 with fastp and processed into clonotypes with MiXCR by TCRdb, which kept only in-frame beta chains. Rows with a matching CDR3 protein are joined into one entry that keeps the most common DNA and genes. These V and J calls are TCRdb output, not the study's own analysis. The sample table lists 250,000 or so distinct CDR3 sequences, more than 20% of them with a count of one. The ten largest clones represent roughly 0.6% of the sample. V was cut back by 6 bases and J by 7 bases, leaving a gap of 12 bases between them. As encoded in the germline V gene (reference sequence), CDR1 is WNHNN while CDR2 is SYGVQD. The CDR3 starts with the cysteine, ends with the phenylalanine, and has 12 residues. The sequence is cut down to CDR3 DNA, 36 bases in frame from base 1.

Sequenced sample: blood, either unsorted or a sorted T cell fraction (not recorded which). The V and J genes are TRBV10-1 and TRBJ2-5; the D element might be TRBD1 or TRBD2, as each aligns at 6 bases. The origin of this receptor is a male donor with ankylosing spondylitis or in good health (not recorded which). The CDR3 in this case is CASSGGSGTQYF. The DNA is as follows: TGCGCCAGCAGCGGGGGCAGCGGGACCCAGTACTTC.